These T cell receptor beta chains were read from a single sample in a study of OX40 agonist ivuxolimab in advanced cancers. The protocol was immunoSEQ multiplex PCR, while the TCRdb copy is restricted to in-frame clones and leaves out a portion. Of 49,000 or so clones listed, around 88% were seen once; the top ten hold more than 13%. Sequences were derived from CD4+ or CD8+ T cells sorted from blood, sampled in a trial of the OX40 agonist ivuxolimab. Every receptor here comes from an adult with an advanced solid tumor such as melanoma, head and neck, liver or kidney cancer. Both conserved end residues are part of each CDR3. D genes are given only for firm matches. Not all rows give a size; the values are once, few, many and, for expanded clones, a class.

j_call v_call clone_size d_call cdr3_length cdr3_aa cdr3_nt
TRBJ2-7 TRBV28 . . 15 CASRGLGAGTYEQYF TGTGCCAGCAGGGGGCTTGGGGCAGGGACCTACGAGCAGTACTTC
TRBJ2-7 TRBV4-1 . . 14 CASSPTVSSYEQYF TGCGCCAGCAGCCCGACAGTGAGCTCCTACGAGCAGTACTTC
TRBJ2-5 TRBV28 . TRBD1 14 CASSFVRTGETQYF TGTGCCAGCAGTTTTGTGCGGACAGGAGAGACCCAGTACTTC
TRBJ2-6 TRBV18 . . 20 CASSPRAVEGLSSGANVLTF TGTGCCAGCTCACCACGGGCCGTGGAGGGCCTTAGCTCTGGGGCCAACGTCCTGACTTTC
TRBJ1-3 TRBV6-6 . . 15 CASSRQGASGNTIYF TGTGCCAGCAGTAGGCAGGGTGCCTCTGGAAACACCATATATTTT
TRBJ2-7 TRBV7-2 . . 14 CASSSNRVSYEQYF TGTGCCAGCAGCTCCAACAGGGTGTCCTACGAGCAGTACTTC
TRBJ2-2 TRBV5-1 medium-sized . 15 CASSLRGYGTGELFF TGCGCCAGCAGCTTGAGAGGTTACGGCACCGGGGAGCTGTTTTTT
TRBJ2-7 TRBV11-2 . . 16 CASSPIARDTSYEQYF TGTGCCAGCAGCCCTATAGCCCGGGACACCTCCTACGAGCAGTACTTC
TRBJ2-1 TRBV5-1 . . 14 CASSFPKSYNEQFF TGCGCCAGCAGCTTTCCAAAGTCGTACAATGAGCAGTTCTTC
TRBJ2-4 TRBV28 few . 16 CASSPKPGIAKNIQYF TGTGCCAGCAGCCCCAAACCGGGGATAGCCAAAAACATTCAGTACTTC
TRBJ2-1 TRBV7-9 . . 13 CASSLVVGSEQFF TGTGCCAGCAGCTTAGTCGTGGGAAGTGAGCAGTTCTTC
TRBJ2-7 TRBV5-6 . . 14 CASSLEGPYYEQYF TGTGCCAGCAGCTTGGAAGGACCCTACTACGAGCAGTACTTC
TRBJ2-7 TRBV5-5 . . 13 CASSFLGTHEQYF TGTGCCAGCAGCTTTTTGGGAACCCACGAGCAGTACTTC
TRBJ1-2 TRBV19 . . 12 CASSQSNYGYTF TGTGCCAGTAGTCAGAGCAACTATGGCTACACCTTC
TRBJ2-6 TRBV7-3 . . 16 CASSSSGVSGANVLTF TGTGCCAGCAGCAGCTCAGGAGTCTCTGGGGCCAACGTCCTGACTTTC
TRBJ1-3 TRBV28 . . 16 CASSPRVRVSGNTIYF TGTGCCAGCAGTCCCCGGGTCAGGGTCTCTGGAAACACCATATATTTT
TRBJ1-1 TRBV9 once . 15 CASSPEGGARTEAFF TGTGCCAGCAGCCCCGAGGGGGGGGCTAGGACTGAAGCTTTCTTT
TRBJ2-4 TRBV4-1 . . 15 CASSQDRAAGLGQYF TGCGCCAGCAGCCAAGATAGGGCGGCGGGACTGGGCCAATACTTC
TRBJ1-5 TRBV6-6 . . 13 CASSPLANQPQHF TGTGCCAGCAGTCCCCTGGCCAATCAGCCCCAGCATTTT
TRBJ1-6 TRBV4-1 once . 16 CASSQDGGMPNSPLHF TGCGCCAGCAGCCAAGATGGGGGGATGCCTAATTCACCCCTCCACTTT
TRBJ2-7 TRBV11-2 . . 13 CASSPVRSYEQYF TGTGCCAGCAGTCCGGTCAGGTCCTACGAGCAGTACTTC
TRBJ2-5 TRBV19 . . 16 CASRRGGAVLQETQYF TGTGCCAGTAGGAGAGGAGGAGCTGTTTTACAAGAGACCCAGTACTTC